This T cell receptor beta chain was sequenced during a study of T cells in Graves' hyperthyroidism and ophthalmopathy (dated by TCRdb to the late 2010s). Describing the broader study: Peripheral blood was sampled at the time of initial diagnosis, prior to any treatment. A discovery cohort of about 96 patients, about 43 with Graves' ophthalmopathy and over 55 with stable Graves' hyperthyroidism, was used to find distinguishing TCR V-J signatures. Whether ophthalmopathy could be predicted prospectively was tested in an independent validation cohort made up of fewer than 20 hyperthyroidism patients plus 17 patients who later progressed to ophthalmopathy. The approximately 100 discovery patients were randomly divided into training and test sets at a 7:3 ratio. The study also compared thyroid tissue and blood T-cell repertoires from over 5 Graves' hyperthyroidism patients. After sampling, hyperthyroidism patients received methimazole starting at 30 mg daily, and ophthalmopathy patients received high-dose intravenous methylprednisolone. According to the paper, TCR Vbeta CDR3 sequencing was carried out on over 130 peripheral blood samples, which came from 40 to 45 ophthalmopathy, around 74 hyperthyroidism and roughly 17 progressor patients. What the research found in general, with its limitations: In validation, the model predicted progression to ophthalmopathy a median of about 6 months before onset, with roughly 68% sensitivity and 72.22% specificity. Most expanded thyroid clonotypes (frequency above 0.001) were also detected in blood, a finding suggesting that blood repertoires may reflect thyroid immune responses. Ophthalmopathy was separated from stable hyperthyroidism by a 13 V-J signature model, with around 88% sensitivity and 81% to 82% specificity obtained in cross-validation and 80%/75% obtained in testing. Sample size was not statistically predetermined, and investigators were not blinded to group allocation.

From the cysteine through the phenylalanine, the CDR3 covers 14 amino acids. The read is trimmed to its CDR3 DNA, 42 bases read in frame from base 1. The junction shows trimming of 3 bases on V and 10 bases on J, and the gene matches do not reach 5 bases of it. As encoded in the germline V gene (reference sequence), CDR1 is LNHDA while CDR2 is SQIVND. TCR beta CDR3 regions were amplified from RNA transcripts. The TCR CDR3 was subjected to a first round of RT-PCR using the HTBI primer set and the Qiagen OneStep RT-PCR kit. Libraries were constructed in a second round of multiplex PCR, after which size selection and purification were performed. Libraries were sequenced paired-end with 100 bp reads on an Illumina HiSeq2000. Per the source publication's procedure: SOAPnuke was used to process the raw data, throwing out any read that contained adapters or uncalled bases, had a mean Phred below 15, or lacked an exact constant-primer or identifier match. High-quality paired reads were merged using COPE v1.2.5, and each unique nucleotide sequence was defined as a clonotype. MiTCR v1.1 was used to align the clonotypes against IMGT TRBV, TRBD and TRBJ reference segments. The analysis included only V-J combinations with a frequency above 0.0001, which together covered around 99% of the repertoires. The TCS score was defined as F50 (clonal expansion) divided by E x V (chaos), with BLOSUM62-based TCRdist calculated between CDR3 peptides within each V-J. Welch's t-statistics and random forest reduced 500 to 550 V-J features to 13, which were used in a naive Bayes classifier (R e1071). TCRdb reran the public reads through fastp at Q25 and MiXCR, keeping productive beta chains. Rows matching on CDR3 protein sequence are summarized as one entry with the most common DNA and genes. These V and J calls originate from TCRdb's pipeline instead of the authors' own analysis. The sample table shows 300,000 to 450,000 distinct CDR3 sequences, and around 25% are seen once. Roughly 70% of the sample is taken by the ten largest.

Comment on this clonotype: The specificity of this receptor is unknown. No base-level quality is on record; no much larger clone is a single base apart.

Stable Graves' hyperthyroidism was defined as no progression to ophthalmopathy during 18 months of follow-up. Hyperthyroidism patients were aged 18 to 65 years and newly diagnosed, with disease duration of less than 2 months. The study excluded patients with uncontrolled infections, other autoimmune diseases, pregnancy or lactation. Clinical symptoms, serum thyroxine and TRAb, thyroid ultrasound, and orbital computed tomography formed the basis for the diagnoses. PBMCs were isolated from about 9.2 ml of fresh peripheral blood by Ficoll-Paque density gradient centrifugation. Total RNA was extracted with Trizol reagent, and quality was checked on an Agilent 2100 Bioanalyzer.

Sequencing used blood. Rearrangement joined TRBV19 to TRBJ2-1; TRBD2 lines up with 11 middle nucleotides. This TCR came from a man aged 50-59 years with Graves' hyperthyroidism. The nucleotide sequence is TGTGCCAGTAGTATTAGCGGGAGGGCCGGAGAGCAGTTCTTC. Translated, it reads CASSISGRAGEQFF.